Below, one T cell receptor beta chain is given with its context. This sample stems from a study of control samples from healthy donors and cancer patients. Germline CDR1 SGDLS, CDR2 YYNGEE. The trim removed 4 bases at V and 3 bases at J, leaving 16 bases unmatched. The CDR3 runs 17 residues. Produced via immunoSEQ multiplex PCR; TCRdb's table is partial and in-frame only. Of under 200,000 clones listed, approximately 93% are singletons. Sequencing was done on a sample of blood. The sequence was obtained from a woman aged 40 to 50 in good health. V gene TRBV9 combines with J gene TRBJ2-7; 7 bases fit TRBD2. The CDR3 DNA follows: TGTGCCAGCAGCTCCAGGCCTCGGGACTACAACATCTACGAGCAGTACTTC. Protein product: CASSSRPRDYNIYEQYF.